The clone carrying this T cell receptor beta chain was recorded at least ten times. TCRdb reprocessed the reads via MiXCR and lists one record per CDR3 protein. The data show under 250,000 distinct CDR3 sequences, with roughly 26% seen just once and roughly 7.3% held by the top ten. Germline CDR1 reads SGHRS; CDR2 reads YFSETQ. The length of the CDR3 is 17 residues. The ends lost 2 bases at V and 5 bases at J; junction bases unmatched: 5. This sample is drawn from a study of kidney transplant recipient with SARS-CoV-2 infection. This sample comprised a blood sample, obtained at baseline and on approximately day 120 from a kidney transplant recipient. The origin of this receptor is a young adult male patient who had COVID-19 and was a kidney transplant recipient. Some T cells may arise from the graft donor. The V gene is TRBV5-1, the J gene TRBJ2-1; 15 nucleotides agree with TRBD2. This CDR3 is CASSLGTSGRWDNEQFF. The CDR3 DNA follows: TGCGCCAGCAGCTTAGGGACTAGCGGGAGGTGGGACAATGAGCAGTTCTTC.